This entry lists 16 T cell receptor beta chains sequenced from one sample in a study of OX40 agonist ivuxolimab in advanced cancers. Measured with immunoSEQ multiplex PCR; TCRdb has only the in-frame clones, and not every one. The sample records some 100,000 clones, about 80% being singletons. The specimen was CD4+ or CD8+ T cells sorted from blood, collected in a trial of the OX40 agonist ivuxolimab. The receptors here all came from an adult with an advanced solid tumor such as melanoma, head and neck, liver or kidney cancer.

The chain is built from TRBV10-3 and TRBJ2-3, with TRBD1 identical over 8 bases. Germline V CDR1 and CDR2: ENHRY, SYGVKD. Trimming removed 2 bases from V and 3 bases from J; junction bases left unmatched: 1. The CDR3 is made up of 14 amino acids. The CDR3 spells CAISEGQGTDTQYF. The CDR3 region has the DNA TGTGCCATCAGTGAGGGACAGGGAACAGATACGCAGTATTTT.

This clone was detected a few times. This rearrangement joins TRBV29-1 to TRBJ1-2; TRBD1 might be the D (5 bases). The CDR3 is made up of 13 amino acids. Per germline, CDR1 SQVTM and CDR2 ANQGSEA. With 8 bases removed from V and 0 bases from J, the gap between germline ends came to 13 bases. The CDR3 nucleotides are TGCAGCTTCAGGACAAGCACTAACTATGGCTACACCTTC. Residues: CSFRTSTNYGYTF.

The V call is TRBV29-1, the J call TRBJ1-1; 7 positions match TRBD1. V was clipped by 7 bases and J by 1 base; unmatched bases: 6. The length of the CDR3 is 13 residues. The V gene's germline CDR1 is SQVTM and CDR2 ANQGSEA. This CDR3 reads CSGNRGQNTEAFF. In DNA form, the CDR3 reads TGCAGCGGTAACAGGGGCCAGAACACTGAAGCTTTCTTT.

The rearrangement uses TRBV5-6 and TRBJ2-7, with 7 bases fitting TRBD1. With 4 bases clipped from V and 3 bases from J, the junction kept 7 bases outside the gene matches. Per germline, CDR1 SGHDT and CDR2 YYEEEE. CDR3 size: 14 residues. CDR3 sequence: CASSHSQGYYEQYF. CDR3 DNA: TGTGCCAGCAGCCACTCACAGGGGTACTACGAGCAGTACTTC.

This CDR3 reads CASSLDPTGRNSPLHF. Here the CDR3 DNA reads TGTGCCAGCAGCTTAGACCCGACAGGGCGGAATTCACCCCTCCACTTT. V and J are TRBV11-2 and TRBJ1-6, with 7 bases aligning to TRBD1. This CDR3 is 16 amino acids long. CDR1 is SGHAT, CDR2 FQNNGV, per germline. V lost 0 bases and J lost 7; bases outside the gene matches: 6. Complete variable domain (other parts from reference TRBV11-2 and TRBJ1-6): EAGVAQSPRYKIIEKRQSVAFWCNPISGHATLYWYQQILGQGPKLLIQFQNNGVVDDSQLPKDRFSAERLKGVDSTLKIQPAKLEDSAVYLCASSLDPTGRNSPLHFGNGTRLTVT.

The V and J genes are TRBV7-9 and TRBJ1-1; D is possibly TRBD1 (6 bases). The CDR3 contains 14 residues. Per the germline V gene, CDR1 is SEHNR and CDR2 is FQNEAQ (reference sequence). The germline V and J ends were trimmed by 5 bases and 1 base, with 11 bases remaining between them. CDR3 in amino acids: CASSPTTGNTEAFF. CDR3 DNA sequence: TGTGCCAGCAGCCCGACGACAGGGAACACTGAAGCTTTCTTT.

The chain is built from TRBV6-5 and TRBJ2-4; 8 bases agree with TRBD2. CDR3 size: 13 residues. Germline CDR1 and CDR2: MNHEY and SVGAGI. Trimming cost V 8 bases and J 8 bases; bases outside gene matches: 8. CDR3 in DNA: TGTGCCAGCGCCGGGGGGGCGGGAGACATTCAGTACTTC. Protein product: CASAGGAGDIQYF.

The V and J genes are TRBV29-1 and TRBJ1-1; 8 positions agree with TRBD1. This CDR3 contains 12 residues. Germline V gene lookup returns CDR1 SQVTM and CDR2 ANQGSEA. Unmatched junction bases numbered 7, after V lost 7 bases and J lost 6 bases. CDR3: CSARQGLSEAFF. In DNA, the CDR3 is TGCAGCGCAAGACAGGGGTTATCTGAAGCTTTCTTT.

V and J are TRBV29-1 and TRBJ1-2, with 11 bases fitting TRBD1. The J segment lost 9 bases and the V segment lost 3 bases, leaving 9 bases of the junction unmatched. Germline CDR1 is SQVTM and CDR2 is ANQGSEA. This CDR3 region has 14 residues. CDR3: CSVDLSGTGGSYTF. In DNA, the CDR3 is TGCAGCGTTGACCTGTCGGGGACAGGGGGGAGCTACACCTTC.

This sequence joins TRBV19 and TRBJ2-3; D possibly corresponds to TRBD2 (5 bases). V lost 3 bases and J lost 0, with 13 bases in between. Looked up from germline, CDR1 is LNHDA and CDR2 is SQIVND (reference sequence). CDR3 length equals 16 residues. The chain's CDR3 is CASSITGYSSTDTQYF. CDR3 coding DNA: TGTGCCAGTAGTATTACGGGGTACTCTAGCACAGATACGCAGTATTTT. The complete variable domain, with remaining parts taken from reference TRBV19 and TRBJ2-3, reads DGGITQSPKYLFRKEGQNVTLSCEQNLNHDAMYWYRQDPGQGLRLIYYSQIVNDFQKGDIAEGYSVSREKKESFPLTVTSAQKNPTAFYLCASSITGYSSTDTQYFGPGTRLTVL.

CDR3 coding DNA: TGTGCCAGCAGCGTAGGACGAACTTCAGATACGCAGTATTTT. It specifies CASSVGRTSDTQYF. The rearrangement uses TRBV9 and TRBJ2-3; D is unclear. CDR3 length equals 14 residues. V shed 0 bases and J shed 4 bases, with 9 bases lying between them. Germline V CDR1 and CDR2: SGDLS, YYNGEE.

J is TRBJ2-7 and V is TRBV11-2, with 9 bases that match TRBD2. Germline-derived CDR1 and CDR2 are SGHAT and FQNNGV. The CDR3 sequence is 16 residues long. Unmatched junction bases numbered 13, after V lost 6 bases and J lost 4 bases. The CDR3 spells CASRSWGGSGRYEQYF. The CDR3 DNA is TGTGCCAGCAGATCCTGGGGGGGTAGCGGGAGATACGAGCAGTACTTC.

V is TRBV5-4 and J is TRBJ2-7, with 12 bases matching TRBD1. Trimming cost V 3 bases and J 7 bases; bases outside gene matches: 8. Germline CDR1 and CDR2: SGHNT and YYREEE (reference sequence). This CDR3 is built from 15 residues. The CDR3 DNA follows: TGTGCCAGCAGCTCCTGGGGACAGGGGGCGAATGAGCAGTACTTC. Its protein is CASSSWGQGANEQYF. Full variable domain (missing parts from reference TRBV5-4 and TRBJ2-7): ETGVTQSPTHLIKTRGQQVTLRCSSQSGHNTVSWYQQALGQGPQFIFQYYREEENGRGNFPPRFSGLQFPNYSSELNVNALELDDSALYLCASSSWGQGANEQYFGPGTRLTVT.

V is TRBV2 and J is TRBJ2-1; 14 bases match TRBD2. From germline, CDR1 is SNHLY and CDR2 FYNNEI. With V trimmed by 3 bases and J by 1 base, 5 bases remained unmatched. This CDR3 is 18 amino acids long. DNA of the CDR3: TGTGCCAGCAGTGAGGGACTAGCGGGAGTTGGGTCCTACAATGAGCAGTTCTTC. As protein: CASSEGLAGVGSYNEQFF. The variable domain in full, completed from reference TRBV2 and TRBJ2-1, reads EPEVTQTPSHQVTQMGQEVILRCVPISNHLYFYWYRQILGQKVEFLVSFYNNEISEKSEIFDDQFSVERPDGSNFTLKIRSTKLEDSAMYFCASSEGLAGVGSYNEQFFGPGTRLTVL.

This clone was seen a single time. This chain uses TRBV4-1 with TRBJ2-7, with a possible D match to TRBD1 (7 bases). The CDR3 extends over 15 amino acids. The V gene lost 0 bases and the J gene lost 7 bases, with 16 bases spanning the gap. Germline V gives CDR1 MGHRA, CDR2 YSYEKL. The CDR3 nucleotides read TGCGCCAGCAGCCAAGATGGGAGACAGGGAGGAGAGCAGTACTTC. Translated, it gives CASSQDGRQGGEQYF.

The chain combines TRBV5-1 with TRBJ2-1; D is undetermined. This CDR3 is built from 13 residues. Per the germline V gene, CDR1 is SGHRS and CDR2 is YFSETQ. Trimming removed 1 base from V and 6 bases from J, with 8 bases in between. CDR3 amino acids: CASSLWAGNEQFF. CDR3 DNA sequence: TGCGCCAGCAGCTTGTGGGCAGGCAATGAGCAGTTCTTC.